Here is one T cell receptor (beta chain) with its context. This record comes from a study of cytotoxic CD8 clonotypes in ibrutinib-treated CLL. Study details: The response samples were taken once patients had been treated for a median of about 12 months, range 6 to 36.

Produced via immunoSEQ multiplex PCR; TCRdb's table is partial and in-frame only. The table includes about 200,000 clones, 75% to 85% detected once. The germline gives CDR1 MGHDK, CDR2 SYGVNS. V was pared by 2 bases and J by 6 bases, with 3 bases of the junction left unmatched. The CDR3 is made up of 14 amino acids. The chain joins TRBV25-1 to TRBJ2-2, with 7 bases aligning to TRBD1. The sequence derives from a human donor with chronic lymphocytic leukemia. Specimen: PBMCs, collected after 12 months of ibrutinib treatment. CDR3 loop: CASSEKTGAGELFF. As DNA, the CDR3 is TGTGCCAGCAGTGAAAAAACAGGGGCCGGGGAGCTGTTTTTT. The full variable domain, completed using reference TRBV25-1 and TRBJ2-2, is EADIYQTPRYLVIGTGKKITLECSQTMGHDKMYWYQQDPGMELHLIHYSYGVNSTEKGDLSSESTVSRIRTEHFPLTLESARPSHTSQYLCASSEKTGAGELFFGEGSRLTVL.